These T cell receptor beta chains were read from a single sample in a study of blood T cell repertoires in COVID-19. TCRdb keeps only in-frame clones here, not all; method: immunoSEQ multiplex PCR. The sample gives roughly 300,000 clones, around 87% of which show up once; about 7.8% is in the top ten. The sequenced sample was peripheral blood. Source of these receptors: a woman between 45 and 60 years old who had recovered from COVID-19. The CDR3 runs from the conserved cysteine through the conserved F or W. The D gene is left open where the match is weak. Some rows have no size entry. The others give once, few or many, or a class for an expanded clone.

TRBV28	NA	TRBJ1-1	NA	TGTGCCAGCTTCACAGGGTTGGAGGACACTGAAGCTTTCTTT	CASFTGLEDTEAFF
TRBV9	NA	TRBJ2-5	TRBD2	TGTGCCAGCAGCGTAGGGCTAGCGGGAGGGCCCCGAGAGACCCAGTACTTC	CASSVGLAGGPRETQYF
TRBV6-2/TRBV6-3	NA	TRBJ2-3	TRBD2	TGTGCCAGCAGCCAAGGACTAGCGAGTCTCACAGATACGCAGTATTTT	CASSQGLASLTDTQYF
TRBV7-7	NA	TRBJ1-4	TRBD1	TGTGCTAGCAGCTTTAGACAGGGGGATTCTTCTAATGAAAAACTGTTTTTT	CASSFRQGDSSNEKLFF
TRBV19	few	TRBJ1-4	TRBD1	TGTGCCAGAGGGGACAGGGGGGGAGATGAAAAACTGTTTTTT	CARGDRGGDEKLFF
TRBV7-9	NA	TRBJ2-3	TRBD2	TGTGCCAGCATTAGCGGGAGAATAACAGATACGCAGTATTTT	CASISGRITDTQYF
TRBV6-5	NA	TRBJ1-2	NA	TGTGCCAGCGGCTCATCCGGAGACGGCGGCTACACCTTC	CASGSSGDGGYTF
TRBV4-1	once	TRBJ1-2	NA	TGCGCCAGCAGCCAAGCTATCGCCGGTAGCCGGGGCTACACCTTC	CASSQAIAGSRGYTF
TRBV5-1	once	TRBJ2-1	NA	TGCGCCAGCAGCTTGGGAGGTGCTCGTGCTGGGGCACTGTTCTTC	CASSLGGARAGALFF
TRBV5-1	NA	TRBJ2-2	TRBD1	TGCGCCAGCAGCTGGGACAGGCCAAATGTCGGGGAGCTGTTTTTT	CASSWDRPNVGELFF
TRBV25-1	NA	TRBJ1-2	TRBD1	TGTGCCAGCAGATCGACAGGGGTCGGCGGCTACACCTTC	CASRSTGVGGYTF
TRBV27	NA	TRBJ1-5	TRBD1	TGTGCCAGCAGTTATCTGACAGGGGTAATGAACAATCAGCCCCAGCATTTT	CASSYLTGVMNNQPQHF
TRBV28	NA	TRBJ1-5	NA	TGTGCCAGCGGGGAAACAGGCTGGGGCAATCAGCCCCAGCATTTT	CASGETGWGNQPQHF
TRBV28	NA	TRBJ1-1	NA	TGTGCCAGCAGTTTATTGCAGGACACTGAAGCTTTCTTT	CASSLLQDTEAFF
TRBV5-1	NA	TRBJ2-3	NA	TGCGCCAGCAGCTTGTCCGGGGGCACAGATACGCAGTATTTT	CASSLSGGTDTQYF
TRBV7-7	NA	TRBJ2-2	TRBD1	TGTGCTAGCAGCACGCTGCCGGGACAGGGAACCGGGGAGCTGTTTTTT	CASSTLPGQGTGELFF
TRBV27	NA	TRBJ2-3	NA	TGTGCCAGCAGTTTTTGGGGACATCGCACAGATACGCAGTATTTT	CASSFWGHRTDTQYF
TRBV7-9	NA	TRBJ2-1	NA	TGTGCCAGCAGCTTCGGGAGTAATGAGCAGTTCTTC	CASSFGSNEQFF
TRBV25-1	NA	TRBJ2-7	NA	TGTGCCACCCGACAGACCGATTCCTACGAGCAGTACTTC	CATRQTDSYEQYF
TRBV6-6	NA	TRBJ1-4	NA	TGTGCCAGCAGTTATGCCGAGGAAAAACTGTTTTTT	CASSYAEEKLFF
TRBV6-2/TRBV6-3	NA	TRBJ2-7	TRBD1	TGTGCCAGCAGTTCGGGACAGACCTACGAGCAGTACTTC	CASSSGQTYEQYF
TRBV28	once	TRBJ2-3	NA	TGTGCCAGCAGTTTTCAAAGCACAGATACGCAGTATTTT	CASSFQSTDTQYF
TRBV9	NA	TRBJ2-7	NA	TGTGCCAGCAGCGTAGAGGGACAACTCGACGAGCAGTACTTC	CASSVEGQLDEQYF
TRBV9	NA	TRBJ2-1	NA	TGTGCCAGCAGCCCCATGCCCGGTGGTACCAATGAGCAGTTCTTC	CASSPMPGGTNEQFF
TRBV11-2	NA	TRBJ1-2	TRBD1	TGTGCCAGCAGCTGGACAGGGTTTAGCGGCTACACCTTC	CASSWTGFSGYTF
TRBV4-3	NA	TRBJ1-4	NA	TGCGCCAGCAGCCAAGATCTACAGGAAGTCGAAAAACTGTTTTTT	CASSQDLQEVEKLFF
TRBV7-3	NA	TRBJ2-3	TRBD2	TGTGCCAGCAGCTTAGGGACTAGCAGGGCCGTAGATACGCAGTATTTT	CASSLGTSRAVDTQYF
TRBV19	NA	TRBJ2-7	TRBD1	TGTGCCAGTAGTTGGACAGGGTCTTACGAGCAGTACTTC	CASSWTGSYEQYF
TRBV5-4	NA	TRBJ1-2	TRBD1	TGTGCCAGCAGCCCCAATGGACAGGGGAAACAATTTTTC	CASSPNGQGKQFF
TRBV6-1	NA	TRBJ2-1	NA	TGTGCCAGCAGTGAAGCGCTGAGAGGTTACAATGAGCAGTTCTTC	CASSEALRGYNEQFF
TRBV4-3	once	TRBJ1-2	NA	TGCGCCAGCAGCCAATTCCCAGGGGTGGACTATGGCTACACCTTC	CASSQFPGVDYGYTF
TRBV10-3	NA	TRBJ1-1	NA	TGTGCCATCACCCTCGGGAGGAGGACCCAGAACACTGAAGCTTTCTTT	CAITLGRRTQNTEAFF
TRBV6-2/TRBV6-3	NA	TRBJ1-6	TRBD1	TGTGCCAGCAGCCAGACAGGGGGCTATAATTCACCCCTCCACTTT	CASSQTGGYNSPLHF
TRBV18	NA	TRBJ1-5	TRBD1	TGTGCCAGCTCACTGGACAGGGGCAATCAGCCCCAGCATTTT	CASSLDRGNQPQHF
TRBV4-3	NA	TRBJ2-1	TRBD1	TGCGCCAGCAGCCCGAGGGAGAGGCGACAGGGTGAGCAGTTCTTC	CASSPRERRQGEQFF
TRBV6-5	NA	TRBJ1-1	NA	TGTGCCAGCGAAGGGGCCCGGGCTGAAGCTTTCTTT	CASEGARAEAFF
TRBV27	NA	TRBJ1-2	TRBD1	TGTGCCAGCAGTAGAACAGGGGCCAACTATGGCTACACCTTC	CASSRTGANYGYTF
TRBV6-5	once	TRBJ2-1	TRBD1	TGTGCCAGCAGCAGGGACAGGGGGGATGAGCAGTTCTTC	CASSRDRGDEQFF
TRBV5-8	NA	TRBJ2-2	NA	TGTGCCAGCAGTCGACAGAACACCGGGGAGCTGTTTTTT	CASSRQNTGELFF
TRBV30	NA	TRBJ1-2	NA	TGTGCCTGGAGCCTACACAGAAGATCTAACTATGGCTACACCTTC	CAWSLHRRSNYGYTF
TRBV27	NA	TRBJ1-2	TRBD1	TGTGCCAGCAGTACTTTACCGGGACAGACTGTTGGCTACACCTTC	CASSTLPGQTVGYTF
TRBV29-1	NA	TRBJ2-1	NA	TGCAGCGTTGTCCGAGCCTACAATGAGCAGTTCTTC	CSVVRAYNEQFF
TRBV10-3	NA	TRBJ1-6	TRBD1	TGTGCCATCAGCGAGGGGGCTGGTTCACCCCTCCACTTT	CAISEGAGSPLHF
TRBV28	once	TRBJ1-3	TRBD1	TGTGCCAGCAGACTTTCCCGGGACAGCCTTGGAAACACCATATATTTT	CASRLSRDSLGNTIYF
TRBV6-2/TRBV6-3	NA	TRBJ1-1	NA	TGTGCCAGCAGTTACTCGATGAACAGGGAAGCTTTCTTT	CASSYSMNREAFF
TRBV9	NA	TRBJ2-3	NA	TGTGCCAGCAGCGTAGCCCCCCCGGGTAACGCAGATACGCAGTATTTT	CASSVAPPGNADTQYF
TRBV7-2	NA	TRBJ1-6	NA	TGTGCCAGCAGCTTTATGAACAAATTATATTATAATTCACCCCTCCACTTT	CASSFMNKLYYNSPLHF
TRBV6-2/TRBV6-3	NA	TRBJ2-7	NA	TGTGCCAGCAGTTACGGCAACTCCTACGAGCAGTACTTC	CASSYGNSYEQYF
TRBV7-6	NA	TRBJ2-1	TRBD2	TGTGCCAGCAGCTCCAGCGGGGGGTCCTACAATGAGCAGTTCTTC	CASSSSGGSYNEQFF
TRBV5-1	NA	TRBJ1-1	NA	TGCGCCAGCACCACGGGAACGGCTGACACTGAAGCTTTCTTT	CASTTGTADTEAFF
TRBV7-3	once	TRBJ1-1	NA	TGTGCCAGCAGCTCCCAGATGAACACTGAAGCTTTCTTT	CASSSQMNTEAFF
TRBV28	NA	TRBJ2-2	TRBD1	TGTGCCAGCACCAAACCCCGGACAGGGGTAAACACCGGGGAGCTGTTTTTT	CASTKPRTGVNTGELFF
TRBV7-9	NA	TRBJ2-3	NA	TGTGCCAGCAGCCCTATAGCAGATACGCAGTATTTT	CASSPIADTQYF
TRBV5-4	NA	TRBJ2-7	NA	TGTGCCAGCAGCTTGGGACAGTCCGACGAGCAGTACTTC	CASSLGQSDEQYF